This TCR beta chain is drawn from a study of T-cell reconstitution after alpha-beta-depleted transplantation in children. Study results and caveats: The origin of alpha-beta T cells about two months after transplant was reportedly several hundred expanded graft clones.

TCRbeta library construction was performed incorporating unique molecular identifiers. TCRdb re-derived calls from the PCR reads in MiXCR, one entry per CDR3 protein. The sample has some 440,000 distinct CDR3 sequences, under 20% seen once. Trimming removed 6 bases at V and 0 bases at J, with 18 bases between. CDR3 length equals 16 residues. This clonotype was counted at least ten times. Antigen unknown. The sample consisted of PBMCs, mostly from graft donor cells, taken 360 days after TCRalphabeta/CD19-depleted stem cell transplant. This receptor was taken from a boy younger than two who had a stem cell transplant for Wiskott-Aldrich syndrome, so the T cells may come from the graft donor. The chain joins TRBV12-3 or TRBV12-4 to TRBJ2-7, with D hard to call. The CDR3 loop reads CASSYTIVPNSYEQYF. DNA of the CDR3: TGTGCCAGCAGCTATACCATCGTCCCCAACTCCTACGAGCAGTACTTC.